One TCR beta chain is described in this entry. Using its own MiXCR run on the PCR reads, TCRdb lists one record per CDR3 protein. The sample has under 20,000 distinct CDR3 sequences; roughly 47% are singletons. The entry originates in a study of tumor-infiltrating lymphocytes in oesophageal squamous cell carcinoma. This CDR3 has 16 residues. Trimming took off 0 bases at V and 3 bases at J, with 15 bases between the two ends. The germline V gene has CDR1 LGHDT and CDR2 YNNKEL (reference sequence). The chain couples TRBV3-1 to TRBJ2-7; no firm D call. The sequence was obtained from a male donor with esophageal squamous cell carcinoma. The sample consisted of esophageal tumor tissue. DNA of the CDR3: TGTGCCAGCAGCCAAGATAGGGCCCCGAAACGCTACGAGCAGTACTTC. Amino acid sequence: CASSQDRAPKRYEQYF.